These 17 T cell receptor beta chains came from one sample sequenced in a study of T cells in women clearing cervical HPV infection. Clones were sequenced by immunoSEQ multiplex PCR, and TCRdb holds only the in-frame ones, with some missing. The listing contains about 12,000 clones. Source material: blood buffy coat. These receptor sequences come from a woman aged 18 to 75 with a cervical HPV16 infection that either progressed to CIN3+ or cleared (not recorded which).

Details on this clone: Read coverage stops 3 residues before the CDR3 terminus; the germline J gene supplies the remainder. The chain couples TRBV30 to TRBJ2-2; TRBD1 might be the D (6 bases). The CDR3 consists of 15 residues. Germline V gene sequence: CDR1 GTSNPN, CDR2 SVGIG (reference sequence). The covered CDR3 bases are TGTGCCTGGAGAAAAAGGGGGTCCTATAATTCACCG. Its translation is CAWRKRGSYNSP. The whole CDR3 protein reads CAWRKRGSYNSPLFF.

As to this clone: The read comes to an end 3 residues before the CDR3 does, leaving the germline J gene to fill in the end. The J gene is TRBJ1-1, the V gene TRBV18, with a weak D call TRBD1 (5 bases). Germline V lookup: CDR1 KGHSH, CDR2 LQKENI. This CDR3 has 13 amino acids. The V gene lost 2 bases and the J gene lost 6 bases, with 10 bases spanning the gap. Partial CDR3 DNA: TGTGCCAGCTCACCATCAAGGACACCTGAA. As protein: CASSPSRTPE. The entire CDR3 protein is CASSPSRTPEAFF.

Turning to this clone: Read data end 3 residues before the CDR3 end; the end is taken from the germline J gene. The J gene is TRBJ2-3, the V gene TRBV3-1 (or the pseudogene TRBV3-2), with 8 bases fitting TRBD2. V shed 3 bases and J 2 bases; nucleotides not matched to a gene: 7. The CDR3 is 16 amino acids. Looked up from germline, CDR1 is LGHDT and CDR2 is YNNKEL (reference sequence). The CDR3 loop reads CASSQARGAPTDTQYF. CDR3 bases read: TGTGCCAGCAGCCAGGCGCGGGGGGCCCCCACAGATACG.

On this clone itself: The read halts 3 residues ahead of the CDR3 end, with the missing end drawn from the germline J gene. This chain uses TRBV20-1 with TRBJ1-6, with D hard to call. Germline assignment: CDR1 DFQATT and CDR2 SNEGSKA (reference sequence). The V end lost 5 bases, the J end lost 8 bases, and 13 bases lay between the germline ends. CDR3 length: 13 residues. Incomplete CDR3 DNA: TGCAGTGCTGCCCCGGGGAACCATTCACCC. Translation: CSAAPGNHSP. From start to end, the CDR3 is CSAAPGNHSPLHF.

On this clone itself: The CDR3 end falls 3 residues outside the read, so it is completed with the germline J gene. The chain recombines TRBV10-3 with TRBJ2-2; D is unclear. The germline V gene encodes CDR1 ENHRY and CDR2 SYGVKD. There are 14 residues in the CDR3. V lost 2 bases and J lost 4, with 8 bases in between. CDR3 DNA (partial): TGTGCCATCAGTGAGGTCAGGCCCACCGGGGAG. This translates into CAISEVRPTGE. The complete CDR3 reads CAISEVRPTGELFF.

A remark on this clone: The CDR3 extends 3 residues past the end of the read, so its final part is completed from the germline J gene. The chain links TRBV11-3 to TRBJ2-7, with 9 bases that match TRBD1. V was pared by 4 bases and J by 5 bases, with 9 bases of the junction left unmatched. CDR3 size: 15 residues. Per germline, CDR1 SGHNT and CDR2 YENEEA. CDR3 DNA, as far as it was read: TGTGCCAGCAGCTCGCGGACAGGGGATATCGACGAG. Residues: CASSSRTGDIDE. The entire CDR3 reads CASSSRTGDIDEQYF.

On this clone: The CDR3 end falls 3 residues outside the read, so it is completed with the germline J gene. The J gene is TRBJ2-1, the V gene TRBV10-3, with TRBD1 as a possible D gene (6 bases). Germline CDR1 is ENHRY and CDR2 is SYGVKD. V shed 10 bases and J shed 4 bases, with 17 bases lying between them. This CDR3 contains 14 residues. Partial CDR3 DNA: TGTGCCAGCCAACATGGGGACATATACAATGAG. Protein sequence: CASQHGDIYNE. The CDR3 reads in full as CASQHGDIYNEQFF.

A remark on this clone: From the germline J gene comes the end of the CDR3, since the read stops 3 residues before it. The chain recombines TRBV9 with TRBJ2-3, with D perhaps matching TRBD2 (7 bases). V was cut by 4 bases and J by 3 bases, with 21 bases left in between. CDR3 length: 17 amino acids. CDR1 and CDR2 (germline): SGDLS, YYNGEE. The CDR3 here is CASSPRPWGGLTDTQYF. Incomplete CDR3 DNA: TGTGCCAGCAGCCCCCGCCCTTGGGGGGGGCTGACAGATACG.

About this clone: The read gets to within 3 residues of the CDR3 end, and the germline J gene fills in the rest. V is TRBV12-3 or TRBV12-4 and J is TRBJ2-2, with a weak D call TRBD2 (6 bases). The V gene lost 6 bases and the J gene lost 7 bases, with 12 bases spanning the gap. The CDR3 has 13 amino acids. The CDR3 is CASRGGPIGELFF. The sequenced CDR3 bases are TGTGCCAGCAGGGGGGGTCCTATCGGGGAG.

Turning to this clone: The CDR3 goes on 3 residues after the read ends, and that part is filled in from the germline J gene. This sequence joins TRBV19 and TRBJ2-3, with D perhaps matching TRBD1 (6 bases). Germline CDR1 is LNHDA and CDR2 is SQIVND (reference sequence). This CDR3 is 14 amino acids long. The ends were cut back, 1 base at V and 2 bases at J, with 7 bases in the middle. The CDR3 sequence: CASSIGGHTDTQYF. CDR3 DNA (partial): TGTGCCAGTAGTATAGGGGGACACACAGATACG.

As for this clone: The CDR3 goes on 3 residues after the read ends, and that part is filled in from the germline J gene. The chain is built from TRBV2 and TRBJ2-1; D may be TRBD1 (8 bases). This CDR3 is 14 amino acids long. Trimming shortened V by 7 bases and J by 6 bases, and 16 bases separated the two germline ends. Per germline, CDR1 SNHLY and CDR2 FYNNEI. The CDR3 loop is CASKRDRLINEQFF. CDR3 bases read: TGTGCCAGCAAGCGGGACAGGCTCATCAATGAG.

Comment on this clone: The CDR3 goes on 3 residues after the read ends, and that part is filled in from the germline J gene. V and J are TRBV19 and TRBJ1-1; D is possibly TRBD1 (5 bases). CDR1 and CDR2 from the germline V gene are LNHDA and SQIVND (reference sequence). The CDR3 totals 14 residues. The CDR3 bases that were read are TGTGCCAGCCGCCCTCGGGAGGGGTCCCCGGGA. Its translation: CASRPREGSPG. The entire CDR3 is CASRPREGSPGAFF.

With respect to this clone: The CDR3 end falls 3 residues outside the read, so it is completed with the germline J gene. This chain connects TRBV10-1 to TRBJ2-7; D is ambiguous. The germline V gene has CDR1 WNHNN and CDR2 SYGVQD (reference sequence). The length of the CDR3 is 16 residues. V shed 0 bases and J shed 2 bases, with 14 bases lying between them. The CDR3 DNA, read in part, is TGCGCCAGCAGTGAGTCGAAAGAAACGGTTCCCTACGAG. Residues: CASSESKETVPYE. The full CDR3 is CASSESKETVPYEQYF.

As concerns this clone: Read data end 3 residues before the CDR3 end; the end is taken from the germline J gene. The chain carries TRBV24-1 and TRBJ1-2; D uncertain. The CDR3 spans 10 residues. The germline gives CDR1 KGHDR, CDR2 SFDVKD. With 8 bases removed from V and 6 bases from J, the gap between germline ends came to 6 bases. CDR3 sequence: CATTGDGYTF. Partial CDR3 DNA: TGTGCCACCACCGGGGATGGC.

Details on this clone: The read ends 3 residues early relative to the CDR3; the germline J gene fills the gap. The V call is TRBV19, the J call TRBJ2-7; TRBD1 might be the D (6 bases). The CDR3 length is 14 residues. Germline-derived CDR1 and CDR2 are LNHDA and SQIVND (reference sequence). Deletions cut 7 bases from V and 0 bases from J, with 13 bases between. The CDR3 protein is CASTPRDNSYEQYF. CDR3 DNA, as far as it was read: TGTGCCAGTACCCCCCGGGACAACTCCTACGAG.

The CDR3 is CSASVGRVGAGTEAFF. CDR3 bases read: TGCAGTGCTAGCGTTGGTCGGGTCGGGGCGGGGACTGAA. The chain couples TRBV20-1 to TRBJ1-1, with TRBD1 as a possible D gene (5 bases). The sequence runs out 3 residues before the end of the CDR3; the remainder is reconstructed from the germline J gene. Trimming shortened V by 3 bases and J by 5 bases, and 22 bases separated the two germline ends. The CDR3 is 16 residues long. CDR1 and CDR2 (germline): DFQATT, SNEGSKA (reference sequence).

Concerning this clone: Read data end 3 residues before the CDR3 end; the end is taken from the germline J gene. The gene calls are TRBV12-3 or TRBV12-4 and TRBJ2-4; 7 nucleotides match TRBD1. V shed 2 bases and J 5 bases; nucleotides not matched to a gene: 0. The CDR3 has 13 amino acids. Incomplete CDR3 DNA: TGTGCCAGCAGTTTAACAGGGGAAAACATT. Translating it yields CASSLTGENI. The CDR3 in its entirety is CASSLTGENIQYF.